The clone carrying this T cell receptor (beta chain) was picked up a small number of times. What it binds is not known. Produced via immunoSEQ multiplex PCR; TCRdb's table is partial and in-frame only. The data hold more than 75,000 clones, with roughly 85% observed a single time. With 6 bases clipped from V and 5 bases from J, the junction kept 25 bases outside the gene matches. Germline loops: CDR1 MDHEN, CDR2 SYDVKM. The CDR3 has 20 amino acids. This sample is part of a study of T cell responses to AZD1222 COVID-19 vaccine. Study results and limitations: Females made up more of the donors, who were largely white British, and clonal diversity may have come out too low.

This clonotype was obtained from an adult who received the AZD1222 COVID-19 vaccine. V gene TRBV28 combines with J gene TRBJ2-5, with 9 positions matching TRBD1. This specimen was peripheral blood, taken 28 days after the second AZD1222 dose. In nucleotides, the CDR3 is TGTGCCAGCAGCACCAAGGGACAGGGATGGAGTAGGGGCCTAACGGAGACCCAGTACTTC. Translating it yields CASSTKGQGWSRGLTETQYF.